The 27 T cell receptor beta chains reported below all come from one sample, sequenced in a study of metastatic and nonmetastatic thyroid tumors (dated by TCRdb to about 2020). No treatment had been received by any patient before thyroid surgery. Preparation of the library involved PCR. The sequencer was an Illumina HiSeq 4000. TCRdb took the public reads, trimmed them with fastp at Q25, ran MiXCR for clone calling and kept in-frame beta chains. This sample has 15,000 to 17,000 clones in its table, and approximately 23% of those were observed once. The ten largest account for 9% to 15% of the sample. The specimen sequenced was tumor tissue. The receptor set was obtained from a female donor with papillary thyroid cancer or a benign thyroid nodule (not recorded which). Some clones in this sample may be carry-over from other donors' samples.

The chain couples TRBV5-8 to TRBJ2-3; no clear D. V shed 6 bases and J shed 0 bases, with 14 bases lying between them. This CDR3 has 15 amino acids. Per the germline V gene, CDR1 is SGHTS and CDR2 is YDEGEE. The CDR3 spells CASTLDLGSTDTQYF. The DNA for the CDR3 is TGTGCCAGCACCCTAGACCTGGGGAGCACAGATACGCAGTATTTT.

Notes on this clone: The final CDR3 position lacks the conserved phenylalanine or tryptophan, pointing to a likely read error. The chain employs TRBV5-1 and TRBJ1-6, with 7 bases that match TRBD1. This CDR3 region has 14 residues. Germline CDR1 SGHRS, CDR2 YFSETQ. Trimming cost V 4 bases and J 8 bases; bases outside gene matches: 6. In DNA, the CDR3 is TGCGCCAGCAGCCACAGGGGTGGTTATTCACCCCTCCACCTT. Translated, it gives CASSHRGGYSPLHL.

This clone was detected a few times. V and J are TRBV20-1 and TRBJ2-1, with 11 positions matching TRBD2. Germline-derived CDR1 and CDR2 are DFQATT and SNEGSKA (reference sequence). V trimming: 4 bases; J trimming: 7 bases; junction bases outside the gene matches: 6. This CDR3 contains 14 residues. CDR3 region: CSATTSGIRNEQFF. The CDR3 DNA reads TGCAGTGCTACGACTAGCGGGATAAGAAATGAGCAGTTCTTC.

This clone has a count of ten or more. This chain uses TRBV20-1 with TRBJ2-7; D gene unclear. V was trimmed by 2 bases and J by 6 bases, leaving 17 bases between them. The CDR3 extends over 14 amino acids. Germline V lookup: CDR1 DFQATT, CDR2 SNEGSKA (reference sequence). In DNA form, the CDR3 reads TGCAGTGCTAGAAAGGACCCAACTACGGGCGAGCAGTACTTC. Its translation is CSARKDPTTGEQYF.

The chain links TRBV28 to TRBJ1-1; the match to TRBD1 covers 7 bases. V shed 6 bases and J 7 bases; nucleotides not matched to a gene: 14. The CDR3 totals 15 residues. Germline CDR1 and CDR2: MDHEN and SYDVKM. The CDR3 sequence: CASSSRQGALLEAFF. The DNA of the CDR3 is TGTGCCAGCAGCTCCCGACAGGGAGCCCTTCTTGAAGCTTTCTTT.

In its sample, this clone was seen many times. The J gene is TRBJ1-2, the V gene TRBV24-1; TRBD1 might be the D (6 bases). Trimming shortened V by 3 bases and J by 3 bases, and 10 bases separated the two germline ends. CDR3 length equals 14 residues. Germline V gene data show CDR1 as KGHDR and CDR2 as SFDVKD. The CDR3, as DNA: TGTGCCACCAGTGATACAGGGTCGGACTATGGCTACACCTTC. Encoded protein: CATSDTGSDYGYTF.

The V and J genes are TRBV27 and TRBJ2-2; 12 nucleotides line up with TRBD2. Trimming cost V 3 bases and J 5 bases; bases outside gene matches: 4. CDR1 MNHEY and CDR2 SMNVEV come from the germline V gene (reference sequence). This CDR3 has 16 residues. In nucleotides, the CDR3 is TGTGCCAGCAGTTTCACGACTAGCGGGAGAACCGGGGAGCTGTTTTTT. Encoded protein: CASSFTTSGRTGELFF.

This clone ranks as medium-sized. V gene TRBV12-3 or TRBV12-4 combines with J gene TRBJ1-5; D gene unclear. Trimming took 3 bases from V and 1 from J, leaving 4 bases between them. The CDR3 loop spans 13 amino acids. CDR3 DNA sequence: TGTGCCAGCAGTTTTAACAGCAATCAGCCCCAGCATTTT. Amino acids: CASSFNSNQPQHF.

This clone has ten or more counts. The DNA of the CDR3 is TGTGCCAGCAGTTTAAAGGGTAGAGGCACAGATACGCAGTATTTT. This translates into CASSLKGRGTDTQYF. The rearrangement uses TRBV12-3 or TRBV12-4 and TRBJ2-3; the D is unclear. The CDR3 extends over 15 amino acids. The V and J ends lost 2 bases and 1 base respectively, with 10 bases between them.

This chain connects TRBV6-5 to TRBJ2-1; a weak D match, TRBD1 (6 bases). The CDR3 extends over 14 amino acids. V was cut by 0 bases and J by 8 bases, with 11 bases left in between. The germline V gene has CDR1 MNHEY and CDR2 SVGAGI. DNA for the CDR3: TGTGCCAGCAGTTACTCTACAGGGCTCGATGAGCAGTTCTTC. Residues: CASSYSTGLDEQFF.

Ten or more counts support this clone. This chain uses TRBV2 with TRBJ1-5; unclear D gene. V lost 3 bases and J 0 bases, leaving 6 bases between the germline ends. Germline CDR1 SNHLY, CDR2 FYNNEI. The CDR3 loop spans 14 amino acids. The CDR3 loop reads CASSEVYSNQPQHF. DNA for the CDR3: TGTGCCAGCAGTGAGGTGTATAGCAATCAGCCCCAGCATTTT. Using reference TRBV2 and TRBJ1-5 for the parts outside the CDR3, the full variable domain is EPEVTQTPSHQVTQMGQEVILRCVPISNHLYFYWYRQILGQKVEFLVSFYNNEISEKSEIFDDQFSVERPDGSNFTLKIRSTKLEDSAMYFCASSEVYSNQPQHFGDGTRLSIL.

This clone occurred many times. This rearrangement joins TRBV25-1 to TRBJ1-1; D is ambiguous. The CDR3 sequence is 18 residues long. Germline assignment: CDR1 MGHDK and CDR2 SYGVNS. Trimming cost V 0 bases and J 0 bases, with 17 bases left between them. For the CDR3, the DNA is TGTGCCAGCAGTGAATATAGTCTCCACCTAAACTTGAACACTGAAGCTTTCTTT. This sequence encodes CASSEYSLHLNLNTEAFF.

This clone showed up many times. The chain is built from TRBV20-1 and TRBJ2-1; TRBD2 matches 8 bases. The germline CDR1 and CDR2 sequences are DFQATT and SNEGSKA (reference sequence). Germline trimming cut 6 bases from V and 7 bases from J; bases unmatched to any gene: 14. The CDR3 is made up of 15 amino acids. The CDR3 nucleotides read TGCAGTGCCCCACTTAGCGGGGTGGGGCGAAATGAGCAGTTCTTC. As protein: CSAPLSGVGRNEQFF.

V gene TRBV4-1 combines with J gene TRBJ2-7; 8 positions agree with TRBD1. In germline, CDR1 is MGHRA, CDR2 YSYEKL. With V trimmed by 4 bases and J by 5 bases, 7 bases remained unmatched. CDR3 size: 14 residues. Here the CDR3 reads CASSLAGTGDEQYF. The CDR3, as DNA: TGCGCCAGCAGCCTCGCCGGGACAGGAGACGAGCAGTACTTC.

This clone was seen repeatedly, ten times or more. The chain combines TRBV14 with TRBJ2-7, with 11 bases lining up with TRBD1. The germline V gene encodes CDR1 SGHDN and CDR2 FVKESK. J lost 3 bases, V lost 5 bases, and 6 bases had no gene match. The CDR3 is made up of 15 amino acids. CDR3 region: CASSSTGTGGYEQYF. DNA for the CDR3: TGTGCCAGCAGCTCAACCGGGACAGGGGGCTACGAGCAGTACTTC. Full variable domain (remainder filled in from reference TRBV14 and TRBJ2-7): EAGVTQFPSHSVIEKGQTVTLRCDPISGHDNLYWYRRVMGKEIKFLLHFVKESKQDESGMPNNRFLAERTGGTYSTLKVQPAELEDSGVYFCASSSTGTGGYEQYFGPGTRLTVT.

In its sample, this clone was seen many times. This chain joins TRBV9 and TRBJ2-2, with D possibly matching TRBD2 (5 bases). Trimming pared 4 bases from V and 4 bases from J, leaving 17 bases between. The germline CDR1 and CDR2 sequences are SGDLS and YYNGEE. The CDR3 contains 16 residues. The CDR3: CASSNLGSGFTGELFF. The CDR3 nucleotides are TGTGCCAGCAGCAACTTAGGGAGCGGTTTCACCGGGGAGCTGTTTTTT. Drawing the rest from reference TRBV9 and TRBJ2-2, the complete variable domain is DSGVTQTPKHLITATGQRVTLRCSPRSGDLSVYWYQQSLDQGLQFLIQYYNGEERAKGNILERFSAQQFPDLHSELNLSSLELGDSALYFCASSNLGSGFTGELFFGEGSRLTVL.

This clone was counted many times. The chain recombines TRBV9 with TRBJ2-1, with D uncertain. The germline CDR1 and CDR2 sequences are SGDLS and YYNGEE. V gave up 4 bases and J gave up 9 bases, with 14 bases separating them. The CDR3 is 13 residues long. The DNA of the CDR3 is TGTGCCAGCAGCCCCTACCTCTGGGGTGAGCAGTTCTTC. Protein: CASSPYLWGEQFF.

This chain joins TRBV5-4 and TRBJ2-1; possible D gene TRBD2, 5 bases. The germline V gene encodes CDR1 SGHNT and CDR2 YYREEE (reference sequence). Trimming cost V 5 bases and J 3 bases, with 12 bases left between them. The CDR3 consists of 14 residues. This CDR3 reads CASSPRDLYNEQFF. CDR3 coding DNA: TGTGCCAGCAGTCCACGGGATCTCTACAATGAGCAGTTCTTC. Looking up the rest from reference TRBV5-4 and TRBJ2-1 gives the full variable domain: ETGVTQSPTHLIKTRGQQVTLRCSSQSGHNTVSWYQQALGQGPQFIFQYYREEENGRGNFPPRFSGLQFPNYSSELNVNALELDDSALYLCASSPRDLYNEQFFGPGTRLTVL.

This clone was found a few times. This rearrangement joins TRBV6-1 to TRBJ1-4; D is uncertain. The CDR3 is 14 residues long. Trimming pared 3 bases from V and 3 bases from J, leaving 8 bases between. The germline V gene encodes CDR1 MNHNS and CDR2 SASEGT. The CDR3 loop reads CASSDRRANEKLFF. CDR3 nucleotides: TGTGCCAGCAGTGATCGGAGAGCTAATGAAAAACTGTTTTTT.

This clone has at least ten counts. The chain uses TRBV7-9 and TRBJ2-3; D remains unclear. Germline lookup yields CDR1 SEHNR and CDR2 FQNEAQ (reference sequence). This CDR3 contains 15 residues. Trimming removed 2 bases at V and 0 bases at J, with 9 bases between. CDR3 bases: TGTGCCAGCAGCTTATCCGAGACAAGCACAGATACGCAGTATTTT. Protein product: CASSLSETSTDTQYF.

This clone counts as medium-sized. The chain carries TRBV10-1 and TRBJ2-7; tentative D call: TRBD1 (6 bases). V lost 0 bases, J lost 1 base, and 13 bases lay in between. CDR1 and CDR2 from the germline V gene are WNHNN and SYGVQD (reference sequence). The CDR3 extends over 16 amino acids. CDR3 sequence: CASSESSGDNSYEQYF. The CDR3 DNA reads TGCGCCAGCAGTGAGTCGTCAGGGGACAATTCCTACGAGCAGTACTTC.

This rearrangement joins TRBV11-2 to TRBJ1-5; 7 bases are a match to TRBD1. The J segment lost 6 bases and the V segment lost 1 base, leaving 6 bases of the junction unmatched. Germline V CDR1 and CDR2: SGHAT, FQNNGV. The CDR3 is 15 amino acids. CDR3 nucleotides: TGTGCCAGCAGCTTAGGACAGGGCTCGGCTCAGCCCCAGCATTTT. Translated: CASSLGQGSAQPQHF.

This clone was counted between two and nine times. J is TRBJ1-1 and V is TRBV6-1; no clear D gene. This CDR3 contains 14 residues. The V gene's germline CDR1 is MNHNS and CDR2 SASEGT. V was trimmed by 6 bases and J by 1 base, leaving 12 bases between them. The CDR3 coding sequence is TGTGCCAGCAGGAGATCCGGTGAGAACACTGAAGCTTTCTTT. It translates to CASRRSGENTEAFF.

This clone was observed at least ten times. The rearrangement joins TRBV5-4 to TRBJ2-7; 11 bases agree with TRBD1. Germline V gene data show CDR1 as SGHNT and CDR2 as YYREEE (reference sequence). The CDR3 contains 15 residues. V dropped 1 base and J dropped 2; count of bases not matched to a gene: 2. The CDR3 bases are TGTGCCAGCAGCTTGCTGGGACAGGGGGCCTACGAGCAGTACTTC. This sequence encodes CASSLLGQGAYEQYF.

This clone was observed a handful of times. The rearrangement uses TRBV18 and TRBJ1-1; 9 bases agree with TRBD1. Germline-derived CDR1 and CDR2 are KGHSH and LQKENI. This CDR3 has 14 residues. The J segment lost 4 bases and the V segment lost 3 bases, leaving 3 bases of the junction unmatched. The CDR3 sequence: CASSPTGGVTEAFF. The CDR3 DNA follows: TGTGCCAGCTCACCGACAGGGGGGGTCACTGAAGCTTTCTTT.

This chain uses TRBV5-1 with TRBJ1-2; D unresolved. The V end lost 0 bases, the J end lost 3 bases, and 15 bases lay between the germline ends. Germline lookup yields CDR1 SGHRS and CDR2 YFSETQ. The CDR3 is 16 residues long. The CDR3 coding sequence is TGCGCCAGCAGCTTGGAGCCGGGATTCAAGGACTATGGCTACACCTTC. Translating it yields CASSLEPGFKDYGYTF.

V is TRBV6-1 and J is TRBJ1-1; D not certain. Germline V gene lookup returns CDR1 MNHNS and CDR2 SASEGT. The CDR3 extends over 14 amino acids. V was trimmed by 1 base and J by 1 base, leaving 7 bases between them. Here the CDR3 reads CASSEVSKNTEAFF. The CDR3 region has the DNA TGTGCCAGCAGTGAAGTGTCCAAGAACACTGAAGCTTTCTTT.